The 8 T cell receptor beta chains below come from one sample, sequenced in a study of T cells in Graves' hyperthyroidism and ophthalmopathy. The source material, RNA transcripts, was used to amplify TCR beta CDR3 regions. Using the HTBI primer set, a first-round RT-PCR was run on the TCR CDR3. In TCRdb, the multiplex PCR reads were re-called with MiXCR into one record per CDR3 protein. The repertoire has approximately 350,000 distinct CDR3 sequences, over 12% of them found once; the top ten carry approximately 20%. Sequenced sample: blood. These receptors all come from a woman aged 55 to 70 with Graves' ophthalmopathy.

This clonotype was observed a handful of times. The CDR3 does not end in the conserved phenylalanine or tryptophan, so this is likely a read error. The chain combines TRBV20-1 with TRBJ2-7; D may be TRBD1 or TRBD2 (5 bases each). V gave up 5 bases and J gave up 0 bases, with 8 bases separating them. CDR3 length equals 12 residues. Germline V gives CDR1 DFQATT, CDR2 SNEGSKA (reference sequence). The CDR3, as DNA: TGCAGTGCTTCCGGGACCTCCTACGAGCAGTACTCC. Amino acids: CSASGTSYEQYS.

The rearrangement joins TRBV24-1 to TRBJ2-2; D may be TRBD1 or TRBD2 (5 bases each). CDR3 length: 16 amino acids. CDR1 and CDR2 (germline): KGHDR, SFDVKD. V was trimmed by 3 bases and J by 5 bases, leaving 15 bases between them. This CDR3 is CATSDPSTGTTGELFF. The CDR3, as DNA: TGTGCCACCAGTGATCCTTCTACCGGGACGACCGGGGAGCTGTTTTTT.

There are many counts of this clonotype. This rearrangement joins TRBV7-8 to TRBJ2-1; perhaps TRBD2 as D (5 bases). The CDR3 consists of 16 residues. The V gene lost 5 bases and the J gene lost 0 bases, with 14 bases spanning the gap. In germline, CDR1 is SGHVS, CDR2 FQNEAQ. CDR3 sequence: CASSPTLGSSYNEQFF. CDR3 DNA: TGTGCCAGCAGCCCCACTCTGGGGAGCTCCTACAATGAGCAGTTCTTC.

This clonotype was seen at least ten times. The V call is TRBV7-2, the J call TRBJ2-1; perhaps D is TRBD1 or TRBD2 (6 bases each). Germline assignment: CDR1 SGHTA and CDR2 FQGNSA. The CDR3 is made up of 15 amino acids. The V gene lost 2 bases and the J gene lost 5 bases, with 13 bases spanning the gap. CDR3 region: CASSLTLGGNNEQFF. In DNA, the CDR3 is TGTGCCAGCAGCTTAACCCTAGGGGGGAACAATGAGCAGTTCTTC.

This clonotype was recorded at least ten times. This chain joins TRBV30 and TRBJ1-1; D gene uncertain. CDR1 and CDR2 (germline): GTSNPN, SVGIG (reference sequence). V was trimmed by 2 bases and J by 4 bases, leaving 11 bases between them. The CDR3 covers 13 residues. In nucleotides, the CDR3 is TGTGCCTGGAGTTGGACCTTGGGCACTGAAGCTTTCTTT. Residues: CAWSWTLGTEAFF.

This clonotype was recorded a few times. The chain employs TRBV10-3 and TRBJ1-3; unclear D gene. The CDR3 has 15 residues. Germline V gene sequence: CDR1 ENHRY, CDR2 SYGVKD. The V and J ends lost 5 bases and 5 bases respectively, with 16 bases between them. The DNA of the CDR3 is TGTGCCATCAGTCAAATTAAGGACGGACGAAACACCATATATTTT. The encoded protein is CAISQIKDGRNTIYF.

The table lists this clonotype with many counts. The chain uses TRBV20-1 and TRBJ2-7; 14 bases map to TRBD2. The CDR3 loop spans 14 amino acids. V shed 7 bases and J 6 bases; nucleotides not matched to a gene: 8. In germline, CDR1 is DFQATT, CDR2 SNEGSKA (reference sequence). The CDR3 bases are TGCAGTGGGACGGGACTAGCGGGAGTAGCCGAGCAGTACTTC. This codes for CSGTGLAGVAEQYF.

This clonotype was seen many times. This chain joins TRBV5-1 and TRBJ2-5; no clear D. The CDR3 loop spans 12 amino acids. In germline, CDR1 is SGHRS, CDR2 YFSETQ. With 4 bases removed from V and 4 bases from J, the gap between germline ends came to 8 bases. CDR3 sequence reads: CASSRPGETQYF. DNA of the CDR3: TGCGCCAGCAGCCGGCCCGGAGAGACCCAGTACTTC.